The present T cell receptor (beta chain) was sequenced within a study of shared clonotypes between healthy human individuals. Profiled with immunoSEQ multiplex PCR; TCRdb holds only in-frame clones, not every one. Of some 2.4 million clones in the sample, over 85% were seen once. Germline V gives CDR1 SGHRS, CDR2 YFSETQ. CDR3 size: 12 residues. The V end lost 0 bases, the J end lost 9 bases, and 9 bases lay between the germline ends. This chain joins TRBV5-1 and TRBJ1-1; D is uncertain. Material: naive CD4+ T cells from PBMCs. Subset denoted: CD45RA+ positively selected. The receptor was isolated from a man aged 18 to 30 in good health. Some clones in this sample may be carry-over from other donors' samples. The CDR3 DNA reads as TGCGCCAGCAGCTTGGATGTCGGGAAAGCTTTCTTT. Encoded protein: CASSLDVGKAFF.